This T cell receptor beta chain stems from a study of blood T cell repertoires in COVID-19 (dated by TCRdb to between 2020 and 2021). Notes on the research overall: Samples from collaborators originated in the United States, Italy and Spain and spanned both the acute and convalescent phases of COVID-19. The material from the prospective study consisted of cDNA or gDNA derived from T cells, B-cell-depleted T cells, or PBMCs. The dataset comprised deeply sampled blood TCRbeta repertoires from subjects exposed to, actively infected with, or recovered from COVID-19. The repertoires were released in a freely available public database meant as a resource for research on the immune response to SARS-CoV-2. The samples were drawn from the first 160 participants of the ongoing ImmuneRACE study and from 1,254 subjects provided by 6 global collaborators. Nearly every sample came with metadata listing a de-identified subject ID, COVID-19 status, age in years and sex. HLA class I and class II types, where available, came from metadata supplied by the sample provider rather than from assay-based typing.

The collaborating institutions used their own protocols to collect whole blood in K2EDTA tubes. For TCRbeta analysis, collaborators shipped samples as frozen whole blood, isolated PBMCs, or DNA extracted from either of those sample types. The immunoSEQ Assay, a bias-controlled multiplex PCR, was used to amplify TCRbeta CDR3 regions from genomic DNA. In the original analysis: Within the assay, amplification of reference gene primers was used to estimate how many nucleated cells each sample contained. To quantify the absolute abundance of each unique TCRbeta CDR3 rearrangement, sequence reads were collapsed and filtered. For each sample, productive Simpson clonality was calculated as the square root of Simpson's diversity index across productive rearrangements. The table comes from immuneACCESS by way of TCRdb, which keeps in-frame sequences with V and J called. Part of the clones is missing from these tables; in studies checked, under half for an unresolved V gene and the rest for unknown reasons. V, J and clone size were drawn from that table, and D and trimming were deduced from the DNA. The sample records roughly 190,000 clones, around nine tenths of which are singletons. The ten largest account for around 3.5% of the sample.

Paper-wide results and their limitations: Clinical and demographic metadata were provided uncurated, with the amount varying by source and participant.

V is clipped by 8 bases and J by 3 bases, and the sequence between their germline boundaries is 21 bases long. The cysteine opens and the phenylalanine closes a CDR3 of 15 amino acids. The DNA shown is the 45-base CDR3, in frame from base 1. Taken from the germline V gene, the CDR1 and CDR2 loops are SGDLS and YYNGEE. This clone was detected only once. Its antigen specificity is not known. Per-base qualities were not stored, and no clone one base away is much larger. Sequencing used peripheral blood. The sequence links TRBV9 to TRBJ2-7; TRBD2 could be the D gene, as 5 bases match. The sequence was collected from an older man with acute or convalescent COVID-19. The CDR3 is CARFDYLQTNYEQYF. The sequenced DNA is TGTGCCAGGTTTGACTACCTCCAGACGAACTACGAGCAGTACTTC.